This TCR beta chain was identified in a study of T cell changes during pregnancy in multiple sclerosis. The J segment lost 6 bases and the V segment lost 3 bases, leaving 2 bases of the junction unmatched. The CDR3 spans 14 residues. The germline V gene encodes CDR1 SGHVS and CDR2 FQNEAQ. The protocol was immunoSEQ multiplex PCR, while the TCRdb copy is restricted to in-frame clones and leaves out a portion. The sample includes about 60,000 clones, about 91% seen only once; the top ten take 0.6% to 0.8%. V gene TRBV7-8 combines with J gene TRBJ1-4; 9 nucleotides agree with TRBD1. The clonotype originates from a female donor with multiple sclerosis, enrolled in a pregnancy study. The source was CD4+ T cells from peripheral blood mononuclear cells, collected in the first trimester of pregnancy. CDR3 nucleotides: TGTGCCAGCAGCTTCGACAGGGGGTATGAAAAACTGTTTTTT. This codes for CASSFDRGYEKLFF.